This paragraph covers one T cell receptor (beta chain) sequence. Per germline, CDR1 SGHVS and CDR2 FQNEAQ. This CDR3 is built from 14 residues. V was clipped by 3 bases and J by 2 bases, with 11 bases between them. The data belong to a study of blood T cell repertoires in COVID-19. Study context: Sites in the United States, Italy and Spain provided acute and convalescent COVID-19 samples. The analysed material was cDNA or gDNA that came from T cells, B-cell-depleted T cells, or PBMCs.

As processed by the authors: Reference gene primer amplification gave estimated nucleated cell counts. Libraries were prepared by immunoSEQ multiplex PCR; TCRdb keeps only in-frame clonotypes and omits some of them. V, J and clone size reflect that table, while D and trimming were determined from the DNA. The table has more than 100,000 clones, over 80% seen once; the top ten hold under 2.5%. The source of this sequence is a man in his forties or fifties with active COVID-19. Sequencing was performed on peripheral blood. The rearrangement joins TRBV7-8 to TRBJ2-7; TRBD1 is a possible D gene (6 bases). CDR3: CASSFTGTAYEQYF. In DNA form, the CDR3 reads TGTGCCAGCAGCTTTACAGGGACGGCCTACGAGCAGTACTTC. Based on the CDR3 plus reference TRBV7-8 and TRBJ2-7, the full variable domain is GAGVSQSPRYKVAKRGQDVALRCDPISGHVSLFWYQQALGQGPEFLTYFQNEAQLDKSGLPSDRFFAERPEGSVSTLKIQRTQQEDSAVYLCASSFTGTAYEQYFGPGTRLTVT.